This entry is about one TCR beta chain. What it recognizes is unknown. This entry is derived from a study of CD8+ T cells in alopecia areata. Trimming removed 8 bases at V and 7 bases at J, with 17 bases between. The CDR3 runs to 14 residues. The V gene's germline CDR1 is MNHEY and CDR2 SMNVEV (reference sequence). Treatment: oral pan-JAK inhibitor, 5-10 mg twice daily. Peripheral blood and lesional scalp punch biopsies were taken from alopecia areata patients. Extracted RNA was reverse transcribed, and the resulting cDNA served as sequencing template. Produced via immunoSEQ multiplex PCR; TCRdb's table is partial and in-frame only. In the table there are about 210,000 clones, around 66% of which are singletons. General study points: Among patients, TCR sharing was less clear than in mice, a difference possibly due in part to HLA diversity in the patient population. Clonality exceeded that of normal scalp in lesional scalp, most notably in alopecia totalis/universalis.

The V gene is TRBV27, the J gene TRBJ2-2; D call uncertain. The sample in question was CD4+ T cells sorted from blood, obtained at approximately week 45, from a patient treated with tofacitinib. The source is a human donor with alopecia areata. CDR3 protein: CASGRPTEYGELFF. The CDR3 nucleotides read TGTGCCAGCGGTCGACCGACGGAGTACGGGGAGCTGTTTTTT.